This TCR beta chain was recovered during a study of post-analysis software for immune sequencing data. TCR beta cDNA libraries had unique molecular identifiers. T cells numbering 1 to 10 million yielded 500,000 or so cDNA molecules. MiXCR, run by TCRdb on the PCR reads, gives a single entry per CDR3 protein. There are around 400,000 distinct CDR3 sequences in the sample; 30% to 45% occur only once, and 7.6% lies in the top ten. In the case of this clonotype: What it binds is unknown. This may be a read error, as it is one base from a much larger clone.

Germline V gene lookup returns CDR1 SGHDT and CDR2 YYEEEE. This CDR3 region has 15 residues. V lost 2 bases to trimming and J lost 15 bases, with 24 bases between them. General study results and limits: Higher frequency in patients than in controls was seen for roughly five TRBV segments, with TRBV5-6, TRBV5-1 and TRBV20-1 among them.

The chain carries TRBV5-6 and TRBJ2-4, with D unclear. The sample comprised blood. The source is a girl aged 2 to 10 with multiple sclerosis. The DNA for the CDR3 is TGTGCCAGCAGCTTCCAGCGCCTCAAGTTCTACGAGCGGTACTTC. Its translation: CASSFQRLKFYERYF. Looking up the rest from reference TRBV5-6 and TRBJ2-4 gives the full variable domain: DAGVTQSPTHLIKTRGQQVTLRCSPKSGHDTVSWYQQALGQGPQFIFQYYEEEERQRGNFPDRFSGHQFPNYSSELNVNALLLGDSALYLCASSFQRLKFYERYFGAGTRLSVL.